A single sample is the source of the 28 T cell receptor beta chains below, sequenced in a study of OX40 agonist ivuxolimab in advanced cancers. The library was produced with the immunoSEQ multiplex PCR assay. TCRdb holds this immuneACCESS table with in-frame rearrangements only. Some clones are missing; in checked studies, unresolved V genes explain under half, and the rest has no known cause. The sample table holds tens of thousands of clones, of which over 65% were seen once. About 32% of the sample lies in the top ten. The sample consisted of CD4+ or CD8+ T cells sorted from blood, taken in a trial of the OX40 agonist ivuxolimab. The receptors stem from an adult with an advanced solid tumor such as melanoma, head and neck, liver or kidney cancer.

This clone was seen a few times. CDR3 loop: CASSQFGTSAQETQYF. In DNA, the CDR3 is TGTGCCAGCAGCCAGTTTGGGACTAGCGCTCAAGAGACCCAGTACTTC. The chain joins TRBV14 to TRBJ2-5, with 10 bases fitting TRBD2. Per the germline V gene, CDR1 is SGHDN and CDR2 is FVKESK. The trim removed 3 bases at V and 2 bases at J, leaving 6 bases unmatched. CDR3 length: 16 amino acids.

The V call is TRBV13, the J call TRBJ2-2; the match to TRBD2 covers 9 bases. CDR1 and CDR2 from the germline V gene are PRHDT and FYEKMQ (reference sequence). The V gene end was trimmed by 0 bases and the J gene end by 4 bases; junction bases not matched to a gene: 6. This CDR3 region has 17 residues. CDR3 region: CASSLGREGQGTGELFF. The DNA of the CDR3 is TGTGCCAGCAGCTTAGGGCGGGAGGGCCAAGGCACCGGGGAGCTGTTTTTT.

This rearrangement joins TRBV9 to TRBJ2-1; 11 bases match TRBD2. CDR3 length equals 18 residues. Trimming cost V 0 bases and J 2 bases; bases outside gene matches: 7. The germline V gene encodes CDR1 SGDLS and CDR2 YYNGEE. The CDR3 here is CASSVDPLSGRAYNEQFF. The CDR3 DNA follows: TGTGCCAGCAGCGTAGATCCCCTTAGCGGGAGGGCCTACAATGAGCAGTTCTTC.

The chain has TRBV11-2 and TRBJ1-1, with D possibly matching TRBD1 (5 bases). Trimming shortened V by 0 bases and J by 0 bases, and 11 bases separated the two germline ends. The CDR3 is 16 residues long. Germline CDR1 reads SGHAT; CDR2 reads FQNNGV. CDR3 DNA sequence: TGTGCCAGCAGCTTAGAGGGGGGTTCCATGAACACTGAAGCTTTCTTT. This encodes CASSLEGGSMNTEAFF.

The CDR3 DNA is TGTGCCAGCAGCGTAAGCGGGGGCCTGGATACGCAGTATTTT. The encoded protein is CASSVSGGLDTQYF. The genes are TRBV9 and TRBJ2-3, with 8 bases fitting TRBD2. Germline assignment: CDR1 SGDLS and CDR2 YYNGEE. J was trimmed by 6 bases and V by 1 base; bases with no gene match: 4. CDR3 length: 14 residues.

The chain uses TRBV19 and TRBJ2-1; tentatively, D is TRBD2 (6 bases). Germline lookup yields CDR1 LNHDA and CDR2 SQIVND (reference sequence). This CDR3 is 13 amino acids long. The V end lost 11 bases, the J end lost 2 bases, and 13 bases lay between the germline ends. CDR3 region: CAGSEGPYNEQFF. As DNA, the CDR3 is TGTGCCGGCTCGGAGGGGCCCTACAATGAGCAGTTCTTC.

V is TRBV7-9 and J is TRBJ2-1; no reliable D call. V was shortened by 0 bases and J by 5 bases, with 8 bases between the two germline ends. CDR1 and CDR2 from the germline V gene are SEHNR and FQNEAQ (reference sequence). CDR3 length: 14 residues. The CDR3 is CASSLAPPNNEQFF. The CDR3 nucleotides read TGTGCCAGCAGCTTAGCACCACCCAACAATGAGCAGTTCTTC.

The V call is TRBV6-5, the J call TRBJ2-1; perhaps TRBD2 as D (5 bases). The CDR3 runs to 11 residues. CDR1 is MNHEY, CDR2 SVGAGI, per germline. With 6 bases removed from V and 10 bases from J, the gap between germline ends came to 10 bases. The CDR3: CASSHGVEQFF. CDR3 nucleotides: TGTGCCAGCAGCCACGGGGTAGAGCAGTTCTTC.

The chain employs TRBV4-2 and TRBJ2-7, with D tentatively TRBD2 (5 bases). The CDR3 spans 13 residues. Germline V CDR1 and CDR2: LGHNA, YNFKEQ. V lost 5 bases and J lost 3, with 11 bases in between. The CDR3 protein is CASSATSGYEQYF. The CDR3, as DNA: TGTGCCAGCAGCGCCACTAGTGGCTACGAGCAGTACTTC.

V and J are TRBV7-9 and TRBJ2-5, with unresolved D. V lost 5 bases to trimming and J lost 0 bases, with 7 bases between them. The length of the CDR3 is 13 residues. Germline values: CDR1 SEHNR, CDR2 FQNEAQ (reference sequence). The CDR3 loop is CASSPWDQETQYF. The CDR3 DNA reads as TGTGCCAGCAGCCCTTGGGACCAAGAGACCCAGTACTTC.

The chain combines TRBV6-4 with TRBJ2-2; D perhaps matches TRBD2 (5 bases). The V end lost 7 bases, the J end lost 3 bases, and 12 bases lay between the germline ends. CDR1 and CDR2 from the germline V gene are MRHNA and SNTAGT. This CDR3 region has 14 residues. CDR3 sequence reads: CASNMGADTGELFF. The CDR3 bases are TGTGCCAGCAATATGGGAGCCGACACCGGGGAGCTGTTTTTT.

The V and J genes are TRBV5-8 and TRBJ2-7, with a tentative D call TRBD1 (6 bases). Trimming shortened V by 4 bases and J by 5 bases, and 16 bases separated the two germline ends. Germline V gene data show CDR1 as SGHTS and CDR2 as YDEGEE. The CDR3 covers 14 residues. CDR3 nucleotide sequence: TGTGCCAGCAGCCCGAGGGGGAGCGCCCACGAGCAGTACTTC. Translation: CASSPRGSAHEQYF.

This chain connects TRBV29-1 to TRBJ1-2, with a possible D match to TRBD1 (6 bases). V gave up 8 bases and J gave up 4 bases, with 17 bases separating them. CDR3 length equals 13 residues. Germline V gene data show CDR1 as SQVTM and CDR2 as ANQGSEA. The CDR3 DNA follows: TGCAGCACATATGCGGGGGGGGCCTATGGCTACACCTTC. It specifies CSTYAGGAYGYTF.

This clone was observed a handful of times. The chain joins TRBV28 to TRBJ1-5; TRBD1 is a possible D gene (6 bases). Germline V gene lookup returns CDR1 MDHEN and CDR2 SYDVKM. Between the trimmed V and J ends, which lost 6 bases and 4 bases, there was a span of 16 bases. This CDR3 is built from 15 residues. Written as DNA, the CDR3 is TGTGCCAGCAGGGAGACGACAGGCGAGAATCAGCCCCAGCATTTT. Translating it yields CASRETTGENQPQHF.

V and J are TRBV2 and TRBJ2-2, with TRBD2 matching over 7 bases. CDR3 size: 13 residues. V dropped 6 bases and J dropped 6; count of bases not matched to a gene: 4. CDR1 is SNHLY and CDR2 is FYNNEI in the germline V gene. CDR3 in amino acids: CASSGGLAGELFF. As DNA, the CDR3 is TGTGCCAGCAGCGGCGGACTAGCCGGGGAGCTGTTTTTT.

The chain uses TRBV13 and TRBJ2-7; possibly TRBD2 for D (6 bases). The CDR3 sequence is 13 residues long. Germline V gives CDR1 PRHDT, CDR2 FYEKMQ (reference sequence). V gave up 7 bases and J gave up 7 bases, with 17 bases separating them. CDR3 sequence (DNA): TGTGCCAGCACCTACGGGGGTAGGGAGGAGCAGTACTTC. Protein sequence: CASTYGGREEQYF. Combining the CDR3 with reference TRBV13 and TRBJ2-7 gives the whole variable domain AAGVIQSPRHLIKEKRETATLKCYPIPRHDTVYWYQQGPGQDPQFLISFYEKMQSDKGSIPDRFSAQQFSDYHSELNMSSLELGDSALYFCASTYGGREEQYFGPGTRLTVT.

This chain connects TRBV7-3 to TRBJ2-2, with TRBD2 matching over 9 bases. The CDR3 has 16 amino acids. Germline CDR1 reads SGHTA; CDR2 reads FQGTGA. V dropped 5 bases and J dropped 8; count of bases not matched to a gene: 12. CDR3 amino acids: CASSPLAGGLGGELFF. CDR3 bases: TGTGCCAGCAGCCCCCTCGCGGGAGGGCTGGGGGGGGAGCTGTTTTTT.

The chain links TRBV5-1 to TRBJ2-7, with D tentatively TRBD1 (6 bases). The CDR3 runs to 15 residues. Germline V gene sequence: CDR1 SGHRS, CDR2 YFSETQ. Trimming took off 0 bases at V and 2 bases at J, with 12 bases between the two ends. The CDR3 region has the DNA TGCGCCAGCAGCTTGGCCACAGGGACAACCTACGAGCAGTACTTC. It encodes CASSLATGTTYEQYF.

V usage is TRBV27 and J usage is TRBJ2-7; D possibly uses TRBD1 or TRBD2 (5 bases each). The CDR3 extends over 13 amino acids. Looked up from germline, CDR1 is MNHEY and CDR2 is SMNVEV (reference sequence). V lost 3 bases and J lost 2, with 8 bases in between. CDR3 nucleotide sequence: TGTGCCAGCAGTTTTGGGGGTACCTACGAGCAGTACTTC. This translates into CASSFGGTYEQYF.

The genes are TRBV21-1 and TRBJ2-1; the listed D gene, TRBD2, was not tested against the DNA. TRBV21-1 constitutes a pseudogene. This CDR3 has 16 amino acids. CDR3 region: CASSKDALAMHNEQFF. The CDR3, as DNA: TGTGCCAGCAGCAAAGATGCTCTAGCGATGCACAATGAGCAGTTCTTC.

This chain uses TRBV2 with TRBJ2-7; tentatively, D is TRBD2 (6 bases). Trimming stripped 11 bases from V and 3 bases from J, with 14 bases between. This CDR3 contains 12 residues. CDR1 and CDR2 from the germline V gene are SNHLY and FYNNEI. The CDR3 DNA is TGTGCCGGGGGGACTGAACACTACGAGCAGTACTTC. It is translated as CAGGTEHYEQYF.

This sequence joins TRBV28 and TRBJ2-1, with D possibly being TRBD1 (6 bases). The CDR3 totals 13 residues. Germline CDR1 reads MDHEN; CDR2 reads SYDVKM. V gave up 7 bases and J gave up 4 bases, with 11 bases separating them. In DNA form, the CDR3 reads TGTGCCAGCACCGTGCAGGGGTACAATGAGCAGTTCTTC. Its translation: CASTVQGYNEQFF.

The V gene is TRBV6-1, the J gene TRBJ2-7; 8 bases agree with TRBD2. Per germline, CDR1 MNHNS and CDR2 SASEGT. V shed 11 bases and J 2 bases; nucleotides not matched to a gene: 8. CDR3 size: 13 residues. The DNA for the CDR3 is TGTGCCCACGGGCGGGGGGAAGCCTACGAGCAGTACTTC. Translation: CAHGRGEAYEQYF.

This chain connects TRBV4-2 to TRBJ2-2; possibly TRBD2 for D (7 bases). The CDR3 is 17 residues long. Germline CDR1 LGHNA, CDR2 YNFKEQ. V lost 6 bases to trimming and J lost 3 bases, with 20 bases between them. Here the CDR3 DNA reads TGTGCCAGCAGTCTGGTGAGGGGGAGGGCGGACACCGGGGAGCTGTTTTTT. It codes for CASSLVRGRADTGELFF.

This CDR3 is CASSFGGSLEEAFF. The CDR3 DNA follows: TGTGCCAGCAGTTTTGGCGGTTCTTTAGAAGAAGCTTTCTTT. V is TRBV27 and J is TRBJ1-1; no clear D. CDR3 size: 14 residues. Germline V gene lookup returns CDR1 MNHEY and CDR2 SMNVEV (reference sequence). V was clipped by 3 bases and J by 8 bases, with 16 bases between them.

The chain carries TRBV4-2 and TRBJ2-2, with 9 bases matching TRBD2. Germline lookup yields CDR1 LGHNA and CDR2 YNFKEQ. CDR3 size: 17 residues. J lost 4 bases, V lost 0 bases, and 6 bases had no gene match. DNA for the CDR3: TGTGCCAGCAGCCAAGATTGGGGCGGGAGGGCCACCGGGGAGCTGTTTTTT. Its translation is CASSQDWGGRATGELFF.

Sample share makes this clone medium-sized. The rearrangement joins TRBV6-1 to TRBJ1-5; TRBD1 is a possible D gene (5 bases). V was cut by 3 bases and J by 3 bases, with 9 bases left in between. This CDR3 has 14 amino acids. The germline gives CDR1 MNHNS, CDR2 SASEGT. The CDR3 here is CASSEGGSNQPQHF. The CDR3 nucleotides read TGTGCCAGCAGTGAGGGGGGTTCCAATCAGCCCCAGCATTTT.

The chain employs TRBV28 and TRBJ2-7; D may be TRBD1 (6 bases). V was shortened by 3 bases and J by 1 base, with 22 bases between the two germline ends. Germline V gives CDR1 MDHEN, CDR2 SYDVKM. This CDR3 has 18 amino acids. The CDR3 loop is CASSLHLRRQEESYEQYF. CDR3 DNA: TGTGCCAGCAGTTTGCACCTCCGAAGACAGGAAGAGTCCTACGAGCAGTACTTC.